This TCR beta chain came from a study of OX40 agonist ivuxolimab in advanced cancers. On the study more broadly: Subjects had a mean age of roughly 60 years, with a range of about 23 to 79; around 84% were male. Partial responses occurred in three patients (one hepatocellular carcinoma, two cutaneous melanoma).

Germline CDR1 reads ENHRY; CDR2 reads SYGVKD. V lost 3 bases and J lost 1, with 7 bases in between. The CDR3 totals 14 residues. Generated by immunoSEQ multiplex PCR, the TCRdb table keeps only in-frame clones and is missing some. Of some 40,000 clones listed, 80% to 90% are singletons. Worth noting for this clone: Its antigen is undetermined.

Overall study findings and caveats: Clonal expansion was among the lowest in partial responders at 0.1-3.0 mg/kg, especially CD8+. The average count of expanded clones was higher among CD8+ T cells than among CD4+.

This specimen consisted of CD4+ or CD8+ T cells sorted from blood, obtained in a trial of the OX40 agonist ivuxolimab. The TCR sequence derives from an adult with an advanced solid tumor such as melanoma, head and neck, liver or kidney cancer. The chain recombines TRBV10-3 with TRBJ2-1; D is uncertain. The CDR3 region has the DNA TGTGCCATCAGTGATGTGGGGTCCTACAATGAGCAGTTCTTC. Protein product: CAISDVGSYNEQFF.